The 31 T cell receptor beta chains reported below all come from one sample, sequenced in a study of T cell repertoires in cytomegalovirus infection. MiXCR was run by TCRdb on the reads, yielding one entry per CDR3 protein. The repertoire holds 350,000 to 400,000 distinct CDR3 sequences, with about 35% as singletons. These receptors lack a known antigen. The sequencing here drew on cultured PBMCs, taken from culture after CMV antigen stimulation. The origin of the receptors is a human donor in good health (CMV status not recorded). Some clones in this sample may be carry-over from other donors' samples.

The gene calls are TRBV4-1 and TRBJ2-1; TRBD1 might be the D (5 bases). The germline V gene has CDR1 MGHRA and CDR2 YSYEKL. The CDR3 is 15 residues long. The V end was cut by 1 base, the J end by 6 bases, with 13 bases between. The CDR3 bases are TGCGCCAGCAGCCAAGGGGGCTTTTTTCCCAATGAGCAGTTCTTC. Its translation is CASSQGGFFPNEQFF.

This clonotype was observed a few times. The chain is built from TRBV10-3 and TRBJ2-2; TRBD2 might be the D (6 bases). V dropped 0 bases and J dropped 0 bases, with 8 bases sitting between them. Per the germline V gene, CDR1 is ENHRY and CDR2 is SYGVKD. The CDR3 is made up of 16 amino acids. CDR3 in amino acids: CAISESGGPNTGELFF. CDR3 DNA sequence: TGTGCCATCAGTGAGTCCGGGGGACCGAACACCGGGGAGCTGTTTTTT.

V is TRBV7-2 and J is TRBJ2-3, with TRBD2 matching 7 bases. The CDR3 has 18 residues. The germline V gene has CDR1 SGHTA and CDR2 FQGNSA. Trimming took 5 bases from V and 0 from J; bases not matched to a gene: 14. The CDR3 nucleotides are TGTGCCAGCAGCGGGGGGGGGGGAGGGGTTCCGAGCACAGATACGCAGTATTTT. The encoded protein is CASSGGGGGVPSTDTQYF.

This clonotype turned up a few times. The chain links TRBV19 to TRBJ2-3; TRBD1 matches at 10 bases. The germline V gene has CDR1 LNHDA and CDR2 SQIVND (reference sequence). The J segment lost 6 bases and the V segment lost 5 bases, leaving 8 bases of the junction unmatched. This CDR3 comprises 15 residues. For the CDR3, the DNA is TGTGCCAGTAGTGTGGACAGGGGGACCGGGGATACGCAGTATTTT. Protein product: CASSVDRGTGDTQYF.

This clonotype was found many times. The V and J genes are TRBV7-9 and TRBJ2-1; 10 bases map to TRBD2. Looked up from germline, CDR1 is SEHNR and CDR2 is FQNEAQ (reference sequence). This CDR3 contains 15 residues. The J segment lost 7 bases and the V segment lost 2 bases, leaving 5 bases of the junction unmatched. The CDR3 here is CASSLSSGRGNEQFF. In DNA, the CDR3 is TGTGCCAGCAGCTTATCTAGCGGGAGAGGGAATGAGCAGTTCTTC.

The chain recombines TRBV7-2 with TRBJ2-4, with unresolved D. The length of the CDR3 is 15 residues. Trimming pared 2 bases from V and 4 bases from J, leaving 12 bases between. Germline CDR1 is SGHTA and CDR2 is FQGNSA. The CDR3 sequence is CASSLYSWGKNIQYF. Here the CDR3 DNA reads TGTGCCAGCAGCTTATATTCATGGGGAAAAAACATTCAGTACTTC.

This clonotype occurred many times. The chain uses TRBV7-2 and TRBJ2-1; possibly TRBD1 for D (6 bases). Germline V CDR1 and CDR2: SGHTA, FQGNSA. This CDR3 contains 17 residues. Trimming took off 3 bases at V and 2 bases at J, with 17 bases between the two ends. CDR3 in DNA: TGTGCCAGCAGCTTCCCCATCGACAGGCGGACCTACAATGAGCAGTTCTTC. Residues: CASSFPIDRRTYNEQFF.

This clonotype was counted only a few times. The chain carries TRBV11-2 and TRBJ2-5; D may be TRBD1 (5 bases). The CDR3 is 12 amino acids. CDR1 and CDR2 (germline): SGHAT, FQNNGV. The V and J ends lost 5 bases and 5 bases respectively, with 9 bases between them. CDR3 amino acids: CASSQGSETQYF. The DNA for the CDR3 is TGTGCCAGCAGCCAGGGCTCGGAGACCCAGTACTTC.

The rearrangement links TRBV10-3 to TRBJ2-1, with 7 bases identical to TRBD1. This CDR3 has 13 amino acids. The trim removed 6 bases at V and 5 bases at J, leaving 4 bases unmatched. Germline values: CDR1 ENHRY, CDR2 SYGVKD. The CDR3 DNA reads as TGTGCCATCAGCGGGACAGCAAACAATGAGCAGTTCTTC. Its protein product is CAISGTANNEQFF.

In its sample, this clonotype was seen a few times. The chain has TRBV10-3 and TRBJ2-7, with no clear D. V lost 1 base to trimming and J lost 4 bases, with 8 bases between them. CDR3 length: 13 residues. From germline, CDR1 is ENHRY and CDR2 SYGVKD. CDR3 nucleotide sequence: TGTGCCATCAGTGAGTTTAAGGGATACGAGCAGTACTTC. Translation gives CAISEFKGYEQYF.

The rearrangement joins TRBV20-1 to TRBJ2-7; 9 positions match TRBD1. The germline V gene has CDR1 DFQATT and CDR2 SNEGSKA (reference sequence). V lost 2 bases and J lost 4; bases outside the gene matches: 9. This CDR3 spans 15 amino acids. The chain's CDR3 is CSARSVGTGNYEQYV. Here the CDR3 DNA reads TGCAGTGCTAGATCTGTCGGGACAGGGAATTACGAGCAGTACGTC.

The rearrangement joins TRBV20-1 to TRBJ2-1; 8 nucleotides line up with TRBD2. CDR3 size: 14 residues. J gave up 7 bases and V 3 bases, and 8 bases lay outside the gene matches. Germline CDR1 and CDR2: DFQATT and SNEGSKA (reference sequence). CDR3 DNA sequence: TGCAGTGCTAGGGTAGCGGGAAAGGGGAATGAGCAGTTCTTC. This codes for CSARVAGKGNEQFF.

This clonotype was found a few times. The genes are TRBV4-3 and TRBJ1-2, with unresolved D. This CDR3 spans 12 amino acids. With 0 bases removed from V and 9 bases from J, the gap between germline ends came to 8 bases. CDR1 is LGHNA, CDR2 YSLEER, per germline. The CDR3 sequence: CASSQEGWSYTF. As DNA, the CDR3 is TGCGCCAGCAGCCAAGAAGGCTGGAGCTACACCTTC.

The chain joins TRBV9 to TRBJ2-5; 8 positions agree with TRBD2. Germline CDR1 reads SGDLS; CDR2 reads YYNGEE. The CDR3 spans 16 residues. V was clipped by 3 bases and J by 2 bases; unmatched bases: 9. CDR3: CASSAGERLAQETQYF. The CDR3, as DNA: TGTGCCAGCAGCGCAGGGGAGAGACTAGCGCAAGAGACCCAGTACTTC.

The genes are TRBV29-1 and TRBJ1-2; D call uncertain. V dropped 2 bases and J dropped 8 bases, with 9 bases sitting between them. The CDR3 has 11 amino acids. The germline gives CDR1 SQVTM, CDR2 ANQGSEA. The CDR3 sequence: CSVESRRGYTF. The CDR3 DNA reads TGCAGCGTTGAATCTCGGAGAGGCTACACCTTC.

This chain joins TRBV28 and TRBJ2-5; 7 nucleotides agree with TRBD2. Germline CDR1 and CDR2: MDHEN and SYDVKM. This CDR3 is 13 amino acids long. Germline trimming cut 8 bases from V and 5 bases from J; bases unmatched to any gene: 8. CDR3 in amino acids: CASLGGGGETQYF. The CDR3 coding sequence is TGTGCCAGCCTTGGGGGGGGAGGTGAGACCCAGTACTTC.

The chain carries TRBV10-3 and TRBJ1-2, with D tentatively TRBD1 (5 bases). V lost 11 bases to trimming and J lost 7 bases, with 20 bases between them. CDR1 is ENHRY and CDR2 is SYGVKD in the germline V gene. The CDR3 sequence is 13 residues long. CDR3 in amino acids: CASTRQTEGGYTF. The DNA for the CDR3 is TGTGCCTCCACCCGCCAGACAGAGGGTGGCTACACCTTC.

The chain is built from TRBV28 and TRBJ2-2; a weak D match, TRBD1 (5 bases). The germline V gene has CDR1 MDHEN and CDR2 SYDVKM. This CDR3 spans 14 amino acids. V was trimmed by 8 bases and J by 6 bases, leaving 16 bases between them. In DNA form, the CDR3 reads TGTGCCAGCGGCATACTCAGGGATTCCGGGGAGCTGTTTTTT. Its translation is CASGILRDSGELFF.

This clonotype was recorded at least ten times. This chain joins TRBV7-2 and TRBJ2-1, with D unresolved. CDR3 length: 15 residues. CDR1 SGHTA and CDR2 FQGNSA come from the germline V gene. With 3 bases removed from V and 0 bases from J, the gap between germline ends came to 9 bases. CDR3 DNA: TGTGCCAGCAGCTTGAAGGTAAACTCCTACAATGAGCAGTTCTTC. Residues: CASSLKVNSYNEQFF.

The V and J genes are TRBV19 and TRBJ2-1; 7 bases map to TRBD1. Per the germline V gene, CDR1 is LNHDA and CDR2 is SQIVND (reference sequence). The CDR3 is 16 residues long. V lost 5 bases and J lost 0; bases outside the gene matches: 7. CDR3 protein: CASSHPGQLSYNEQFF. As DNA, the CDR3 is TGTGCCAGTAGTCACCCGGGACAGCTCTCCTACAATGAGCAGTTCTTC.

V is TRBV19 and J is TRBJ1-3; D unresolved. This CDR3 has 15 residues. The V end lost 5 bases, the J end lost 0 bases, and 11 bases lay between the germline ends. CDR1 is LNHDA and CDR2 is SQIVND in the germline V gene (reference sequence). CDR3 protein: CASSATDFSGNTIYF. In DNA form, the CDR3 reads TGTGCCAGTAGTGCGACGGATTTCTCTGGAAACACCATATATTTT.

In this sample, this clonotype turned up many times. The genes are TRBV7-2 and TRBJ2-1; TRBD2 matches at 10 bases. The germline V gene encodes CDR1 SGHTA and CDR2 FQGNSA. V shed 4 bases, J shed 5 bases, and the junction held 11 bases outside the gene matches. This CDR3 spans 17 amino acids. The CDR3 region is CASSSQWGLAMNNEQFF. The CDR3 DNA reads TGTGCCAGCAGCTCTCAATGGGGACTAGCGATGAACAATGAGCAGTTCTTC. Complete variable domain (other parts from reference TRBV7-2 and TRBJ2-1): GAGVSQSPSNKVTEKGKDVELRCDPISGHTALYWYRQSLGQGLEFLIYFQGNSAPDKSGLPSDRFSAERTGGSVSTLTIQRTQQEDSAVYLCASSSQWGLAMNNEQFFGPGTRLTVL.

The chain uses TRBV4-3 and TRBJ2-3, with 10 bases lining up with TRBD2. Per germline, CDR1 LGHNA and CDR2 YSLEER. The length of the CDR3 is 19 residues. V shed 0 bases and J 2 bases; nucleotides not matched to a gene: 11. The DNA of the CDR3 is TGCGCCAGCAGCCAAGATCCCTGGGGACTAGCGAGATACACAGATACGCAGTATTTT. Protein sequence: CASSQDPWGLARYTDTQYF.

In nucleotides, the CDR3 is TGTGCCAGCAGCTTAGGACTAGCCTTTACCTACGAGCAGTACGTC. The encoded protein is CASSLGLAFTYEQYV. The chain uses TRBV11-2 and TRBJ2-7; TRBD2 aligns across 7 bases. The V gene end was trimmed by 1 base and the J gene end by 2 bases; junction bases not matched to a gene: 5. The CDR3 is 15 residues long. CDR1 and CDR2 (germline): SGHAT, FQNNGV.

CDR3: CASSGGLAGSEQFF. The CDR3 DNA reads as TGCGCCAGCAGCGGGGGACTAGCGGGAAGTGAACAGTTCTTC. The chain has TRBV5-1 and TRBJ2-1; 13 positions agree with TRBD2. This CDR3 is 14 amino acids long. Germline lookup yields CDR1 SGHRS and CDR2 YFSETQ. V lost 4 bases to trimming and J lost 13 bases; unmatched junction nucleotides: 8.

V usage is TRBV6-2 or TRBV6-3 and J usage is TRBJ2-5; D remains ambiguous. Trimming shortened V by 2 bases and J by 2 bases, and 9 bases separated the two germline ends. The V gene's germline CDR1 is MNHEY and CDR2 SVGEGT. The CDR3 loop spans 14 amino acids. CDR3 region: CASSYRASQETQYF. CDR3 bases: TGTGCCAGCAGTTACAGGGCCTCTCAAGAGACCCAGTACTTC.

This clonotype was detected only a few times. The chain combines TRBV27 with TRBJ2-1, with 12 nucleotides matching TRBD2. Trimming removed 10 bases from V and 9 bases from J; junction bases left unmatched: 13. Per germline, CDR1 MNHEY and CDR2 SMNVEV (reference sequence). This CDR3 is built from 15 residues. As DNA, the CDR3 is TGTGCCACCTCATCTAGCGGGAGGGCTAGCTCTGAGCAGTTCTTC. Amino acid sequence: CATSSSGRASSEQFF.

The chain has TRBV7-9 and TRBJ2-7; 8 nucleotides match TRBD1. Germline V CDR1 and CDR2: SEHNR, FQNEAQ (reference sequence). V dropped 5 bases and J dropped 6; count of bases not matched to a gene: 12. CDR3 length equals 15 residues. In DNA form, the CDR3 reads TGTGCCAGCAGCCCCGGACAGGGACACCTAACCGAGCAGTACTTC. It encodes CASSPGQGHLTEQYF.

This chain connects TRBV25-1 to TRBJ1-2; D is unclear. CDR1 and CDR2 from the germline V gene are MGHDK and SYGVNS. The CDR3 is made up of 12 amino acids. The ends were cut back, 2 bases at V and 4 bases at J, with 5 bases in the middle. CDR3 nucleotide sequence: TGTGCCAGCAGTGAAAACGGCTATGGCTACACCTTC. Protein sequence: CASSENGYGYTF.

V is TRBV27 and J is TRBJ2-1; TRBD1 matches 7 bases. This CDR3 comprises 15 residues. Germline V CDR1 and CDR2: MNHEY, SMNVEV (reference sequence). J gave up 3 bases and V 3 bases, and 5 bases lay outside the gene matches. The CDR3 DNA reads as TGTGCCAGCAGTTTGGAACAGGGGTTCTACAATGAGCAGTTCTTC. Its translation: CASSLEQGFYNEQFF.

DNA of the CDR3: TGTGCCAGCAGCGTACAGAGCGAGCAGTACTTC. Its translation is CASSVQSEQYF. This chain connects TRBV7-9 to TRBJ2-7; D remains unclear. V was clipped by 5 bases and J by 6 bases, with 8 bases between them. This CDR3 comprises 11 residues. Germline CDR1 reads SEHNR; CDR2 reads FQNEAQ (reference sequence).